Presented here are 26 T cell receptor beta chains from one specimen sequenced in a study of blood T cell repertoires in COVID-19. This table comes from immunoSEQ multiplex PCR, and its TCRdb copy is limited to in-frame clones, with some not included. The data hold 110,000 or so clones, with approximately 80% observed a single time. Sample: peripheral blood. The receptor set was obtained from a woman between 40 and 50 years old with acute or convalescent COVID-19.

The chain joins TRBV4-1 to TRBJ2-4, with a tentative D call TRBD2 (6 bases). This CDR3 has 13 amino acids. The V gene lost 4 bases and the J gene lost 7 bases, with 11 bases spanning the gap. The germline gives CDR1 MGHRA, CDR2 YSYEKL. CDR3 sequence: CASSPEGKNIQYF. CDR3 in DNA: TGCGCCAGCAGCCCGGAGGGAAAGAACATTCAGTACTTC.

V usage is TRBV11-2 and J usage is TRBJ2-1; perhaps TRBD2 as D (5 bases). Per the germline V gene, CDR1 is SGHAT and CDR2 is FQNNGV. There are 15 residues in the CDR3. V shed 6 bases and J shed 2 bases, with 14 bases lying between them. CDR3 sequence (DNA): TGTGCCAGCAGTTCGGGCCGGGGTACCTACAATGAGCAGTTCTTC. Residues: CASSSGRGTYNEQFF.

The V gene is TRBV5-5, the J gene TRBJ1-2, with 8 bases that match TRBD1. Trimming cost V 4 bases and J 8 bases; bases outside gene matches: 4. This CDR3 is built from 12 residues. Germline CDR1 is SGHKS and CDR2 is YYEKEE (reference sequence). The CDR3 DNA reads as TGTGCCAGCAGCCTGACAGGGGAGGGCTACACCTTC. This codes for CASSLTGEGYTF.

J is TRBJ1-3 and V is TRBV18; D gene unclear. The CDR3 contains 15 residues. Germline-derived CDR1 and CDR2 are KGHSH and LQKENI. V lost 3 bases and J lost 0, with 9 bases in between. CDR3 amino acids: CASSPTRSSGNTIYF. The CDR3 coding sequence is TGTGCCAGCTCACCGACTAGGAGCTCTGGAAACACCATATATTTT.

The chain joins TRBV3-1 (or the pseudogene TRBV3-2) to TRBJ1-6; 10 positions match TRBD1. Germline-derived CDR1 and CDR2 are LGHDT and YNNKEL (reference sequence). Trimming at V came to 4 bases and at J to 10 bases, leaving 7 bases not matched to a gene. The CDR3 has 15 amino acids. CDR3 nucleotides: TGTGCCAGCAGCCTCAGACAGGGGGCATGGTCACCCCTCCACTTT. Translation gives CASSLRQGAWSPLHF.

The V gene is TRBV7-9, the J gene TRBJ2-1; D not resolved. Germline lookup yields CDR1 SEHNR and CDR2 FQNEAQ (reference sequence). Trimming removed 3 bases at V and 8 bases at J, with 5 bases between. This CDR3 has 11 amino acids. This chain's CDR3 is CASSFQYEQFF. In DNA, the CDR3 is TGTGCCAGCAGCTTTCAATATGAGCAGTTCTTC.

This clone was counted between two and nine times. This chain uses TRBV5-1 with TRBJ1-6, with 7 bases aligning to TRBD1. Germline CDR1 reads SGHRS; CDR2 reads YFSETQ. V shed 3 bases and J 8 bases; nucleotides not matched to a gene: 5. CDR3 length: 14 residues. The CDR3 loop reads CASSSDRRDSPLHF. The CDR3 bases are TGCGCCAGCAGCTCGGACAGGAGGGATTCACCCCTCCACTTT.

The J gene is TRBJ1-2, the V gene TRBV20-1, with TRBD1 matching 7 bases. This CDR3 region has 11 residues. V trimming: 3 bases; J trimming: 9 bases; junction bases outside the gene matches: 4. Looked up from germline, CDR1 is DFQATT and CDR2 is SNEGSKA (reference sequence). The CDR3 region is CSARTGKSYTF. Here the CDR3 DNA reads TGCAGTGCTAGGACAGGGAAGAGCTACACCTTC.

This chain uses TRBV30 with TRBJ1-3; D not certain. Germline lookup yields CDR1 GTSNPN and CDR2 SVGIG (reference sequence). The CDR3 is 13 amino acids. With 5 bases removed from V and 0 bases from J, the gap between germline ends came to 8 bases. The CDR3 sequence: CAWDGFSGNTIYF. The CDR3 DNA reads as TGTGCCTGGGACGGTTTCTCTGGAAACACCATATATTTT.

The chain joins TRBV13 to TRBJ1-1; D gene uncertain. V was shortened by 5 bases and J by 0 bases, with 10 bases between the two germline ends. Germline lookup yields CDR1 PRHDT and CDR2 FYEKMQ (reference sequence). This CDR3 has 14 amino acids. CDR3 nucleotide sequence: TGTGCCAGCAGCGTTAACAGATTGAACACTGAAGCTTTCTTT. Its protein is CASSVNRLNTEAFF.

V is TRBV9 and J is TRBJ2-1; TRBD1 matches at 7 bases. Germline V gene lookup returns CDR1 SGDLS and CDR2 YYNGEE. V shed 4 bases and J 3 bases; nucleotides not matched to a gene: 4. The CDR3 totals 14 residues. The CDR3 nucleotides are TGTGCCAGCAGCAAAGGGGGCAGCTACAATGAGCAGTTCTTC. Its protein is CASSKGGSYNEQFF. Looking up the rest from reference TRBV9 and TRBJ2-1 gives the full variable domain: DSGVTQTPKHLITATGQRVTLRCSPRSGDLSVYWYQQSLDQGLQFLIQYYNGEERAKGNILERFSAQQFPDLHSELNLSSLELGDSALYFCASSKGGSYNEQFFGPGTRLTVL.

This chain connects TRBV7-9 to TRBJ2-5; 11 nucleotides line up with TRBD2. The germline V gene encodes CDR1 SEHNR and CDR2 FQNEAQ (reference sequence). The CDR3 loop spans 15 amino acids. The ends lost 3 bases at V and 0 bases at J; junction bases unmatched: 0. Here the CDR3 DNA reads TGTGCCAGCAGCTTTAGCGGGGGGGACCAAGAGACCCAGTACTTC. Its translation is CASSFSGGDQETQYF.

The chain recombines TRBV19 with TRBJ2-7; TRBD1 agrees at 11 bases. Trimming removed 5 bases from V and 4 bases from J; junction bases left unmatched: 7. This CDR3 spans 15 amino acids. The germline V gene has CDR1 LNHDA and CDR2 SQIVND (reference sequence). The CDR3 sequence: CASSARTGGRYEQYF. Written as DNA, the CDR3 is TGTGCCAGTAGTGCTCGGACAGGGGGCAGGTACGAGCAGTACTTC.

This chain links TRBV30 with TRBJ2-6; 7 bases are a match to TRBD1. The V gene end was trimmed by 2 bases and the J gene end by 0 bases; junction bases not matched to a gene: 7. This CDR3 comprises 17 residues. CDR1 GTSNPN and CDR2 SVGIG come from the germline V gene (reference sequence). The CDR3 nucleotides read TGTGCCTGGAGTACAGGGGCCACTATCTCTGGGGCCAACGTCCTGACTTTC. Protein sequence: CAWSTGATISGANVLTF.

The chain couples TRBV27 to TRBJ2-3; 7 bases align to TRBD1. The germline gives CDR1 MNHEY, CDR2 SMNVEV (reference sequence). The junction had 16 bases not matched to a gene; V was cut back by 5 bases and J by 2 bases. The CDR3 is 18 residues long. CDR3 nucleotides: TGTGCCAGCAGTACGGGACAGTTGTCCCGGAAATTCACAGATACGCAGTATTTT. Protein product: CASSTGQLSRKFTDTQYF.

Only one count was recorded for this clone. The chain links TRBV18 to TRBJ1-2; 9 nucleotides align to TRBD1. The germline V gene has CDR1 KGHSH and CDR2 LQKENI. V shed 6 bases and J 4 bases; nucleotides not matched to a gene: 9. The CDR3 runs to 15 residues. The CDR3 bases are TGTGCCAGCTCTCAAGGGGGACAGGGAAGCTATGGCTACACCTTC. This codes for CASSQGGQGSYGYTF.

The V call is TRBV19, the J call TRBJ2-7; 7 nucleotides agree with TRBD1. The CDR3 extends over 14 amino acids. Trimming cost V 6 bases and J 0 bases; bases outside gene matches: 5. Per germline, CDR1 LNHDA and CDR2 SQIVND (reference sequence). The CDR3 DNA is TGTGCCAGTAGGGAAAGGGGGCACTCCTACGAGCAGTACTTC. Translating it yields CASRERGHSYEQYF. The whole variable domain, filled in from reference TRBV19 and TRBJ2-7, reads DGGITQSPKYLFRKEGQNVTLSCEQNLNHDAMYWYRQDPGQGLRLIYYSQIVNDFQKGDIAEGYSVSREKKESFPLTVTSAQKNPTAFYLCASRERGHSYEQYFGPGTRLTVT.

The chain has TRBV27 and TRBJ1-1, with a possible D match to TRBD1 (6 bases). CDR3 length: 14 amino acids. Trimming left V 2 bases short and J 5 bases short, with 12 bases between. CDR1 and CDR2 (germline): MNHEY, SMNVEV (reference sequence). The CDR3 DNA is TGTGCCAGCAGTTTACGGGGGGCTGGGACTGAAGCTTTCTTT. Its protein product is CASSLRGAGTEAFF.

The V gene is TRBV6-2 or TRBV6-3, the J gene TRBJ1-5; D possibly corresponds to TRBD1 (5 bases). The germline CDR1 and CDR2 sequences are MNHEY and SVGEGT. Trimming shortened V by 1 base and J by 10 bases, and 14 bases separated the two germline ends. CDR3 size: 14 residues. CDR3 protein: CASSYFAGRGPQHF. CDR3 sequence (DNA): TGTGCCAGCAGTTACTTCGCTGGTAGGGGTCCCCAGCATTTT.

This chain joins TRBV3-1 (or the pseudogene TRBV3-2) and TRBJ1-1; possibly TRBD1 for D (5 bases). The V end lost 4 bases, the J end lost 2 bases, and 11 bases lay between the germline ends. The CDR3 is made up of 14 amino acids. CDR1 is LGHDT and CDR2 is YNNKEL in the germline V gene (reference sequence). In DNA form, the CDR3 reads TGTGCCAGCAGCCTCGACAGTTTCAACACTGAAGCTTTCTTT. This gives the protein CASSLDSFNTEAFF.

This rearrangement joins TRBV6-6 to TRBJ2-3; D might be TRBD1 (6 bases). V lost 2 bases, J lost 3 bases, and 9 bases lay in between. The CDR3 totals 14 residues. CDR1 MNHNY and CDR2 SVGAGI come from the germline V gene (reference sequence). The CDR3, as DNA: TGTGCCAGCAGTTACAGGGGGAGTACAGATACGCAGTATTTT. It specifies CASSYRGSTDTQYF.

The chain recombines TRBV5-1 with TRBJ1-1, with 8 positions matching TRBD1. Unmatched junction bases numbered 3, after V lost 4 bases and J lost 4 bases. Germline-derived CDR1 and CDR2 are SGHRS and YFSETQ. The CDR3 runs to 13 residues. CDR3 in amino acids: CASSNTGGTEAFF. The CDR3 region has the DNA TGCGCCAGCAGCAATACAGGGGGCACTGAAGCTTTCTTT. The full variable domain, completed using reference TRBV5-1 and TRBJ1-1, is KAGVTQTPRYLIKTRGQQVTLSCSPISGHRSVSWYQQTPGQGLQFLFEYFSETQRNKGNFPGRFSGRQFSNSRSEMNVSTLELGDSALYLCASSNTGGTEAFFGQGTRLTVV.

The chain is built from TRBV2 and TRBJ2-1; 8 nucleotides agree with TRBD1. The CDR3 is 14 residues long. The ends lost 7 bases at V and 4 bases at J; junction bases unmatched: 6. Germline V gives CDR1 SNHLY, CDR2 FYNNEI. The CDR3 DNA reads as TGTGCCAGCAAATCGGGACAGGTATACAATGAGCAGTTCTTC. It encodes CASKSGQVYNEQFF.

The chain uses TRBV28 and TRBJ1-6, with a weak D call TRBD1 (5 bases). The CDR3 spans 14 residues. Trimming took 3 bases from V and 8 from J, leaving 11 bases between them. CDR1 MDHEN and CDR2 SYDVKM come from the germline V gene. The CDR3 here is CASSFQGLHSPLHF. DNA of the CDR3: TGTGCCAGCAGTTTTCAGGGTCTACATTCACCCCTCCACTTT.

This sequence joins TRBV5-1 and TRBJ1-1; D is perhaps TRBD1 (5 bases). This CDR3 has 14 residues. CDR1 and CDR2 from the germline V gene are SGHRS and YFSETQ. Deletions cut 0 bases from V and 6 bases from J, with 12 bases between. The CDR3 is CASSLERGGAEAFF. As DNA, the CDR3 is TGCGCCAGCAGCTTGGAAAGGGGCGGCGCTGAAGCTTTCTTT.

CDR3 loop: CASSPSTSGADTQYF. Written as DNA, the CDR3 is TGTGCCAGCTCACCGTCGACTAGCGGGGCAGATACGCAGTATTTT. The chain uses TRBV18 and TRBJ2-3, with 11 bases lining up with TRBD2. Germline V lookup: CDR1 KGHSH, CDR2 LQKENI. Unmatched junction bases numbered 3, after V lost 3 bases and J lost 4 bases. The CDR3 is 15 residues long.